This TCR beta chain was recorded in a study of shared clonotypes between healthy human individuals. The CDR3 length is 15 residues. Germline V lookup: CDR1 SEHNR, CDR2 FQNEAQ (reference sequence). The germline V and J ends were trimmed by 2 bases and 7 bases, with 17 bases remaining between them. The authors ran the assay at deep level. For sorted subsets, roughly 200 ng DNA per replicate equaled 30,000 or so T cell genomes. Here immunoSEQ multiplex PCR was the method, and the copy in TCRdb shows in-frame clones only, minus some. The table lists about 2.3 million clones, 80% to 95% of them singletons. Of note for this clone: The antigen remains unidentified.

Notes on the study in general: Of the naive CD4 clonotypes, around 4.7% were shared across a few donors.

Sequenced: naive CD4+ T cells from PBMCs. The sample's subset: CD45RA+ positively selected. V is TRBV7-9 and J is TRBJ1-2; a weak D match, TRBD1 (6 bases). This clonotype was obtained from a man younger than 35 in good health. Some clones in this sample may be carry-over from other donors' samples. CDR3 protein: CASSLHADSTVGYTF. The CDR3 DNA follows: TGTGCCAGCAGCTTACATGCGGACAGTACAGTTGGCTACACCTTC.